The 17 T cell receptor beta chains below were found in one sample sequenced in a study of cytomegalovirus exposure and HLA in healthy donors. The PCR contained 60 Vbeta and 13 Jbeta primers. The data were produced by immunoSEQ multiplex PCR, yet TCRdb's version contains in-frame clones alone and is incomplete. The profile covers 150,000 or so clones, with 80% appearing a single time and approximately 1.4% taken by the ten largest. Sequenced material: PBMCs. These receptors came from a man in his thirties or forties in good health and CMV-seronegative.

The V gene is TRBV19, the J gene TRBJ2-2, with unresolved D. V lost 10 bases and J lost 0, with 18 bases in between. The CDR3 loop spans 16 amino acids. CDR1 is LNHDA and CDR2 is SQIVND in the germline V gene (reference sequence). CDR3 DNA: TGTGCCACCCAGACTCGATTACTTGCGAACACCGGGGAGCTGTTTTTT. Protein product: CATQTRLLANTGELFF.

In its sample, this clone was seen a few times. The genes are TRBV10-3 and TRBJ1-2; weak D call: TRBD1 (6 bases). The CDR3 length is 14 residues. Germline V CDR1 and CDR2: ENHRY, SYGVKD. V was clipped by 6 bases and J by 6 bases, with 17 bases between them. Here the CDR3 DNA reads TGTGCCATCAGCGGACAGTGGGCTGGGGATGGCTACACCTTC. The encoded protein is CAISGQWAGDGYTF.

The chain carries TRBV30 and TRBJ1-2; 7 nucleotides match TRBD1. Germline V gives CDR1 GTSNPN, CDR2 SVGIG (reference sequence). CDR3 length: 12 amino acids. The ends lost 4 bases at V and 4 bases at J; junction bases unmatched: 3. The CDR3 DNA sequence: TGTGCCTGGACGGCAGGGGGCTATGGCTACACCTTC. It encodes CAWTAGGYGYTF.

CDR3 nucleotide sequence: TGCGCCAGCAGCACCGCCGGGACTCCCTTCAACACCGGGGAGCTGTTTTTT. Its translation is CASSTAGTPFNTGELFF. The rearrangement links TRBV5-1 to TRBJ2-2; possible D gene TRBD2, 6 bases. This CDR3 is built from 17 residues. Germline V gives CDR1 SGHRS, CDR2 YFSETQ. V lost 4 bases to trimming and J lost 2 bases, with 18 bases between them.

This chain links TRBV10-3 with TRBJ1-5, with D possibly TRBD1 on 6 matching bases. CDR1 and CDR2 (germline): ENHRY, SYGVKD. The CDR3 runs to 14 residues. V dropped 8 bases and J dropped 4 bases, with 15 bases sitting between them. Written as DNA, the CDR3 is TGTGCCATCCCTCCGGGGCAGGGGAATCAGCCCCAGCATTTT. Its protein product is CAIPPGQGNQPQHF.

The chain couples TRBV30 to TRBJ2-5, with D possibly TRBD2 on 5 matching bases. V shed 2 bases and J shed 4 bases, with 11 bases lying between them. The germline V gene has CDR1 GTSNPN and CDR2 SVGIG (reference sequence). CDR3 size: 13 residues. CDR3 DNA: TGTGCCTGGAGTCGGGAATTGCGAGAGACCCAGTACTTC. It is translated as CAWSRELRETQYF.

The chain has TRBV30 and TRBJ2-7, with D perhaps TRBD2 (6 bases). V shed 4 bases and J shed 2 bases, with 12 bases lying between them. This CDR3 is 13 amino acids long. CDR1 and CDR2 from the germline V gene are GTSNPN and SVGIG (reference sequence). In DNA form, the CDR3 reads TGTGCCTGGAAGGTGGGGGGAACCTACGAGCAGTACTTC. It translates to CAWKVGGTYEQYF.

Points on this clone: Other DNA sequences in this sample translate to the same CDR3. The CDR3 DNA is TGTGCCAGCTCACCAAGGCGGGGTACTAATGAAAAACTGTTTTTT. Amino acids: CASSPRRGTNEKLFF. The chain combines TRBV18 with TRBJ1-4; no definite D call. Trimming took off 2 bases at V and 2 bases at J, with 9 bases between the two ends. CDR1 and CDR2 from the germline V gene are KGHSH and LQKENI. This CDR3 spans 15 amino acids.

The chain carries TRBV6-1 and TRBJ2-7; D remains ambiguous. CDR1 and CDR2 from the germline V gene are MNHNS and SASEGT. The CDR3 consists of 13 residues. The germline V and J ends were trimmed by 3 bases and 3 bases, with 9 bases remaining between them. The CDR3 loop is CASSDWQNYEQYF. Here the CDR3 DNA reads TGTGCCAGCAGTGATTGGCAGAACTACGAGCAGTACTTC.

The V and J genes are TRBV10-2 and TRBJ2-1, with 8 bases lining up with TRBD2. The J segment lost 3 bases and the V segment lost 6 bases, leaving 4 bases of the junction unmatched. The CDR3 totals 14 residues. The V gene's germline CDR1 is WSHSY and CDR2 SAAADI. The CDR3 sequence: CASRREGLYNEQFF. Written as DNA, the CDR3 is TGCGCCAGCAGACGGGAGGGCCTCTACAATGAGCAGTTCTTC.

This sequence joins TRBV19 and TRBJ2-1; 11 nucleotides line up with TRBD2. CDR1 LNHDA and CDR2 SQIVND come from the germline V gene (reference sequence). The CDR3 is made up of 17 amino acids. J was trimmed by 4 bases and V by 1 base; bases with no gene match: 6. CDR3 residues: CASSIGTASGGYNEQFF. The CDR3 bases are TGTGCCAGTAGTATAGGGACGGCTAGCGGGGGGTACAATGAGCAGTTCTTC.

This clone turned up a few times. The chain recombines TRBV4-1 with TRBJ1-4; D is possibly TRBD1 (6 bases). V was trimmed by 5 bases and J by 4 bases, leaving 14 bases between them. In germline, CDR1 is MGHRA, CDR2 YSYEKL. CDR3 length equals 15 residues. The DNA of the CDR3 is TGCGCCAGCAGCACCGGACAGCTGTTTAATGAAAAACTGTTTTTT. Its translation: CASSTGQLFNEKLFF.

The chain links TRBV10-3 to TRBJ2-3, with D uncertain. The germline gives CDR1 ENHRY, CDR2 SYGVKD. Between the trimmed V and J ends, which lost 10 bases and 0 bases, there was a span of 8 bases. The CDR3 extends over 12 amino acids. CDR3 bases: TGTGCCACCTCTGCGAGCACAGATACGCAGTATTTT. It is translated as CATSASTDTQYF.

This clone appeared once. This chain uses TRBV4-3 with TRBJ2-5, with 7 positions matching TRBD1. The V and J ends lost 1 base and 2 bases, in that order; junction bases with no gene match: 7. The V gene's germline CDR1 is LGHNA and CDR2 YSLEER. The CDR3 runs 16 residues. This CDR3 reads CASSQAWDSKQETQYF. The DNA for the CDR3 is TGCGCCAGCAGCCAAGCCTGGGACAGCAAGCAAGAGACCCAGTACTTC.

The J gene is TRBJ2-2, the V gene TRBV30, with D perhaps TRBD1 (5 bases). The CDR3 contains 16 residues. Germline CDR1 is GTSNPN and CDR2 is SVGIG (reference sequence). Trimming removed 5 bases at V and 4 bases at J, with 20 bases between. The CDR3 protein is CAWLGRVAIPTGELFF. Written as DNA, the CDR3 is TGTGCCTGGTTGGGCAGGGTGGCTATACCCACCGGGGAGCTGTTTTTT.

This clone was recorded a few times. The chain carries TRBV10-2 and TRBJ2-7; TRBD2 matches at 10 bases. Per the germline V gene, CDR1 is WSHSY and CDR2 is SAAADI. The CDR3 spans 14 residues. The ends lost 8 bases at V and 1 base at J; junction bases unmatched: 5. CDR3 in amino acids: CASSLAGGSYEQYF. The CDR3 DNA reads TGCGCCAGCTCCTTAGCGGGGGGATCCTACGAGCAGTACTTC.

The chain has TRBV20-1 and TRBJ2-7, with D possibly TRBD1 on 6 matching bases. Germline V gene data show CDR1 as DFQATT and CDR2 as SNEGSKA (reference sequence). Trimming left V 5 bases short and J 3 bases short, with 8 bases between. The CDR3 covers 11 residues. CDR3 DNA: TGCAGTGCTGGGGGCCGCTACGAGCAGTACTTC. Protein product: CSAGGRYEQYF.